What follows are 4 T cell receptor beta chains derived from one specimen sequenced in a study of OX40 agonist ivuxolimab in advanced cancers. Library generation was performed with the immunoSEQ multiplex PCR assay. The immuneACCESS repertoire file appears here via TCRdb, limited to in-frame rearrangements. These files lack a portion of the clones; in checked studies, under half of the deficit traces to unresolved V genes, and the cause of the others is not known. The sample table shows about 94,000 clones, and 80% to 90% are seen once. The ten largest clonotypes hold more than 0.25% of the sample. The starting material was CD4+ or CD8+ T cells sorted from blood, obtained in a trial of the OX40 agonist ivuxolimab. Receptor source: an adult with an advanced solid tumor such as melanoma, head and neck, liver or kidney cancer.

The rearrangement links TRBV18 to TRBJ2-3; TRBD1 matches at 8 bases. The CDR3 consists of 17 residues. Germline CDR1 and CDR2: KGHSH and LQKENI. The ends lost 5 bases at V and 4 bases at J; junction bases unmatched: 14. This CDR3 is CASSDSQGVTRSDTQYF. The CDR3 nucleotides read TGTGCCAGCTCAGACTCACAGGGGGTAACTCGGTCAGATACGCAGTATTTT.

V usage is TRBV10-2 and J usage is TRBJ1-2, with 7 bases lining up with TRBD1. V gave up 5 bases and J gave up 6 bases; unmatched junction bases: 6. The CDR3 is made up of 13 amino acids. Germline CDR1 WSHSY, CDR2 SAAADI. The CDR3 region is CASSQGDRNGYTF. For the CDR3, the DNA is TGCGCCAGCAGTCAGGGGGATAGGAATGGCTACACCTTC.

This chain joins TRBV19 and TRBJ1-5; D not certain. V lost 5 bases, J lost 7 bases, and 12 bases lay in between. This CDR3 spans 13 amino acids. Germline V CDR1 and CDR2: LNHDA, SQIVND (reference sequence). The CDR3 sequence is CASSQEVSQPQHF. The CDR3 DNA reads TGTGCCAGTAGTCAGGAGGTTTCGCAGCCCCAGCATTTT.

Only one count was recorded for this clone. This chain joins TRBV5-1 and TRBJ2-1; perhaps TRBD1 as D (6 bases). V was shortened by 0 bases and J by 7 bases, with 11 bases between the two germline ends. Germline-derived CDR1 and CDR2 are SGHRS and YFSETQ. CDR3 length equals 14 residues. In nucleotides, the CDR3 is TGCGCCAGCAGCTTGGAACAGGGATTGAATGAGCAGTTCTTC. It specifies CASSLEQGLNEQFF.